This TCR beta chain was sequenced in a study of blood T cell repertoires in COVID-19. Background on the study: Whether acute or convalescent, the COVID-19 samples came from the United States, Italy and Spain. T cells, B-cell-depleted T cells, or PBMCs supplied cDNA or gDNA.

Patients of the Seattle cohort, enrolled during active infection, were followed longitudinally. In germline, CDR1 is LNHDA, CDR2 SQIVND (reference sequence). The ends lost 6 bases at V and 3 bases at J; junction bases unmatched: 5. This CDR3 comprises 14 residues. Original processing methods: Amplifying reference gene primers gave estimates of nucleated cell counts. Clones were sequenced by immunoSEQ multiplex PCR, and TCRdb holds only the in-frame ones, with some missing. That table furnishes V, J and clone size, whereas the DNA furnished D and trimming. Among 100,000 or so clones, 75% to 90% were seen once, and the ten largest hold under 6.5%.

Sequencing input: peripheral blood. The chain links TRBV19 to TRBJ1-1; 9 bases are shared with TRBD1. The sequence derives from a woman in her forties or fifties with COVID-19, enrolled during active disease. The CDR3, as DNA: TGTGCCAGTAGACAGGGGGCATTTTACACTGAAGCTTTCTTT. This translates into CASRQGAFYTEAFF.